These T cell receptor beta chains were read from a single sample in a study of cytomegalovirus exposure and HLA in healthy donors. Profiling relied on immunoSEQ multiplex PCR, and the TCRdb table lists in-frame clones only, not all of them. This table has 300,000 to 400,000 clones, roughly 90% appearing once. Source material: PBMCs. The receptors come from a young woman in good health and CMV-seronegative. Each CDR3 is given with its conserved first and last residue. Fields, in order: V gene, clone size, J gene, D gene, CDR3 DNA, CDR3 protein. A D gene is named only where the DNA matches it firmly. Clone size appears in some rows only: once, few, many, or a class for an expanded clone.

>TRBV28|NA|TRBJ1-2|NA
TGTGCCAGCACCCCTTCCGGGGGTGGCTATGGCTACACCTTC
CASTPSGGGYGYTF
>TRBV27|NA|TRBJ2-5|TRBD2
TGTGCCAGCAGTTTATTGGCTAGCGGGAGTAGGGCCCATCAAGAGACCCAGTACTTC
CASSLLASGSRAHQETQYF
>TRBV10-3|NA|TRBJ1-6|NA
TGTGCCATCAGCCGGGACAATGGTCCACCCCTCCACTTT
CAISRDNGPPLHF
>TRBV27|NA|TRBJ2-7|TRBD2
TGTGCCAGCAGTTTAAGTGGTAGCGGGAGATCCTACGAGCAGTACTTC
CASSLSGSGRSYEQYF
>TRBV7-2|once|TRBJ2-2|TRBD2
TGTGCCAGCAGCCCGCCCGTCGCGGGAGGGAACACCGGGGAGCTGTTTTTT
CASSPPVAGGNTGELFF
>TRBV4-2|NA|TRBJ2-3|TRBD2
TGTGCCAGCAGCCGAGCGGGGTTCACAGATACGCAGTATTTT
CASSRAGFTDTQYF
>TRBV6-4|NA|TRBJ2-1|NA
TGTGCCAGCAGTGAGACGGACGGCACGGGAAATGAGCAGTTCTTC
CASSETDGTGNEQFF
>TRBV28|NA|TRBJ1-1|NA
TGTGCCAGCAGCCCGGGACAACTCACTGAAGCTTTCTTT
CASSPGQLTEAFF
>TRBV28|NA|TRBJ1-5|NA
TGTGCCAGCAGCACAGTAGGGGCTGATCAGCCCCAGCATTTT
CASSTVGADQPQHF
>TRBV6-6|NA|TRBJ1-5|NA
TGTGCCAGCAGTTACTCGAAGTCAGGTAGCAATCAGCCCCAGCATTTT
CASSYSKSGSNQPQHF
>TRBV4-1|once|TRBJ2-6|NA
TGCGCCAGCAGCCAAGATGAGCGACGGCCCTTCTCTGGGGCCAACGTCCTGACTTTC
CASSQDERRPFSGANVLTF
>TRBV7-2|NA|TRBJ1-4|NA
TGTGCCAGCAGCCAGGCTCCTAATGAAAAACTGTTTTTT
CASSQAPNEKLFF
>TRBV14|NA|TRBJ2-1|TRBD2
TGTGCCAGCAGCCAAGACCGAACTAGCGGTTCAGCCTACAATGAGCAGTTCTTC
CASSQDRTSGSAYNEQFF
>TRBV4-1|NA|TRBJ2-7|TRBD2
TGCGCCAGCAGCCAAGTTGGGATGGGGGGGAGCTCCTACGAGCAGTACTTC
CASSQVGMGGSSYEQYF
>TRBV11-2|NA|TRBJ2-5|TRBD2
TGTGCCAGCAGCTCAGAGCGGGGGGGCCCTGAGACCCAGTACTTC
CASSSERGGPETQYF
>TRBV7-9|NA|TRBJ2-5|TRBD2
TGTGCCAGCAGCTTAGTCACGGGGAGGGGAGAGACCCAGTACTTC
CASSLVTGRGETQYF
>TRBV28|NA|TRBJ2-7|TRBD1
TGTGCCAGCAGTTCCCTCCGGGACAGGGAGGCCGAGCAGTACTTC
CASSSLRDREAEQYF
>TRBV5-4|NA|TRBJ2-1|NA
TGTGCCCCCGGGACTCAGGGGGATGAGCAGTTCTTC
CAPGTQGDEQFF
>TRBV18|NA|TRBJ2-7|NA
TGTGCCAGCTCACCATATCCGGGGTTGGCATCCTACGAGCAGTACTTC
CASSPYPGLASYEQYF
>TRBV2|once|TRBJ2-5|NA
TGTGCCAGCAGTGAAGGGCAGGTAACTTTCCAAGAGACCCAGTACTTC
CASSEGQVTFQETQYF
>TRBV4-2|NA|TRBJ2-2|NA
TGTGCCAGCAGCCAAGAGAGGGGAGGCGGGGCCGGGGAGCTGTTTTTT
CASSQERGGGAGELFF
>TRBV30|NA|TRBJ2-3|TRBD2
TGTGCCTGGACCGGGACTAGCCTCTTAGATACGCAGTATTTT
CAWTGTSLLDTQYF
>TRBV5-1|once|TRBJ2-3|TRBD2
TGCGCCAGCAGGGGACTAGCAGGCACAGATACGCAGTATTTT
CASRGLAGTDTQYF
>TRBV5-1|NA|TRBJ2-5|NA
TGCGCCAGCAGCTTGCGTCTTTTGGAGACCCAGTACTTC
CASSLRLLETQYF
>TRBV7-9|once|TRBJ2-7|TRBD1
TGTGCCAGCAGCTTAGGGGACAGGGGTGGAAGCGAGCAGTACTTC
CASSLGDRGGSEQYF
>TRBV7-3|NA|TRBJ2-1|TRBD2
TGTGCCAGCAGCTCTACAAGTCTAGCGGGAGGGAAAAATGAGCAGTTCTTC
CASSSTSLAGGKNEQFF
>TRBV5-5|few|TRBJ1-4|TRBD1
TGTGCCACCGGGACAGTTAATGAAAAACTGTTTTTT
CATGTVNEKLFF
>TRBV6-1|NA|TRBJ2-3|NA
TGTGCCAGCAGTGTTTTCGAAGCGGCAGCCACAGATACGCAGTATTTT
CASSVFEAAATDTQYF
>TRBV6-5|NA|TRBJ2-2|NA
TGTGCCAGCAGGCCCACTAGCTTACCCGGGGAGCTGTTTTTT
CASRPTSLPGELFF
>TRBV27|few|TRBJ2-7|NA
TGTGCCAGCAGTTTAGACAGCTCCTACGAGCAGTACTTC
CASSLDSSYEQYF
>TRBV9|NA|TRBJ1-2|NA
TGTGCCAGCAGCCCCAACAGCTATGGCTACACCTTC
CASSPNSYGYTF
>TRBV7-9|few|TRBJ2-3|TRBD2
TGTGCCAGCAGCCTACCCGGACTAGCGCCGCGCACAGATACGCAGTATTTT
CASSLPGLAPRTDTQYF
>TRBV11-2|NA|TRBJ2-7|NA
TGTGCCAGCAGCTTAGGTCAGGACTCCTACGAGCAGTACTTC
CASSLGQDSYEQYF
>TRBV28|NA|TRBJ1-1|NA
TGTGCCAGCACCTACCTAGGGGCAAACACTGAAGCTTTCTTT
CASTYLGANTEAFF
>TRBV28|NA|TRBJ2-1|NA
TGTGCCAGCAGCCCAGGGGCCCGTAATGAGCAGTTCTTC
CASSPGARNEQFF
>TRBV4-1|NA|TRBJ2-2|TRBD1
TGCGCCAGCAGCCAGGACAGGGGCGCCGGGGAGCTGTTTTTT
CASSQDRGAGELFF
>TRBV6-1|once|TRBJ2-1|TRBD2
TGTGCCAGCAGTGACCATAGCGGGACTTATTACAATGAGCAGTTCTTC
CASSDHSGTYYNEQFF
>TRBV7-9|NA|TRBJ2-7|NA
TGTGCCAGCAGGGGGGCCTCCTACGAGCAGTACTTC
CASRGASYEQYF
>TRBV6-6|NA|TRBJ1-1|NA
TGTGCCAGCAGTTACGGCGGGAACACTGAAGCTTTCTTT
CASSYGGNTEAFF
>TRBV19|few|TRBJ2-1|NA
TGTGCCAGTAAGGTTATTGGACAGTCCTACAATGAGCAGTTCTTC
CASKVIGQSYNEQFF
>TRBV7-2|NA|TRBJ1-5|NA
TGTGCCAGCAGCTTAGGGACAGCGACGGGTAGCAATCAGCCCCAGCATTTT
CASSLGTATGSNQPQHF